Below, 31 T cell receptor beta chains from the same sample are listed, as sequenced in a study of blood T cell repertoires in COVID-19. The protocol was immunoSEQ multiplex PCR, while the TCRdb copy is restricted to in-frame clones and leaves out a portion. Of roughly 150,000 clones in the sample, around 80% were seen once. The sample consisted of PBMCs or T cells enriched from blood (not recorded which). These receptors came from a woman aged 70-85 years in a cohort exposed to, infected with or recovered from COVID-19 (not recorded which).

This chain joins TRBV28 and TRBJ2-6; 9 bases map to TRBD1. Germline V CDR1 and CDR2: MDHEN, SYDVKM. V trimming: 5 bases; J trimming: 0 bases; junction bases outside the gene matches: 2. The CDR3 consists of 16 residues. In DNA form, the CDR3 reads TGTGCCAGCAGTGACAGGGGGGGCTCTGGGGCCAACGTCCTGACTTTC. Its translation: CASSDRGGSGANVLTF.

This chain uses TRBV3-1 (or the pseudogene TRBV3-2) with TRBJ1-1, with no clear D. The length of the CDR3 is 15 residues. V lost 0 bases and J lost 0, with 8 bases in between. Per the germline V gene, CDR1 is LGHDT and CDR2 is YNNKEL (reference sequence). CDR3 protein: CASSQDSYMNTEAFF. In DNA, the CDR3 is TGTGCCAGCAGCCAAGACAGTTACATGAACACTGAAGCTTTCTTT.

The CDR3 DNA reads TGTGCCAGCTCACAGGGGCCCAATCAGCCCCAGCATTTT. The encoded protein is CASSQGPNQPQHF. The V and J genes are TRBV18 and TRBJ1-5, with D perhaps TRBD1 (5 bases). CDR3 length equals 13 residues. V was cut by 4 bases and J by 3 bases, with 7 bases left in between. The germline V gene has CDR1 KGHSH and CDR2 LQKENI. The entire variable domain, with the rest obtained from reference TRBV18 and TRBJ1-5, is as follows: NAGVMQNPRHLVRRRGQEARLRCSPMKGHSHVYWYRQLPEEGLKFMVYLQKENIIDESGMPKERFSAEFPKEGPSILRIQQVVRGDSAAYFCASSQGPNQPQHFGDGTRLSIL.

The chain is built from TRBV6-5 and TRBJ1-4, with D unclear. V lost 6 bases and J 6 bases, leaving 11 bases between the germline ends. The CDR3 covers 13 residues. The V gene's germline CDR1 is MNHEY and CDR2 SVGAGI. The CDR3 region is CASSAGRDEKLFF. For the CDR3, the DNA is TGTGCCAGCAGCGCCGGGAGGGATGAAAAACTGTTTTTT.

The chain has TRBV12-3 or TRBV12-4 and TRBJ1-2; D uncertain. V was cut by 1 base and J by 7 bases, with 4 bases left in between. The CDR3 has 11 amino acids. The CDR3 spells CASSLGSGYTF. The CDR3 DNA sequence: TGTGCCAGCAGTTTAGGTAGTGGCTACACCTTC.

The CDR3 protein is CASSQTRLADTQYF. The CDR3 DNA sequence: TGCGCCAGCAGCCAGACTAGACTCGCGGATACGCAGTATTTT. The chain couples TRBV5-1 to TRBJ2-3; tentative D call: TRBD2 (6 bases). CDR3 length: 14 amino acids. Germline-derived CDR1 and CDR2 are SGHRS and YFSETQ. Trimming left V 4 bases short and J 6 bases short, with 15 bases between.

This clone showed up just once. The CDR3 region has the DNA TGTGCCAGCAGCCCCCAATCGGTTACCGGGGAGCTGTTTTTT. Translation gives CASSPQSVTGELFF. The chain uses TRBV3-1 (or the pseudogene TRBV3-2) and TRBJ2-2; D remains ambiguous. Trimming pared 4 bases from V and 5 bases from J, leaving 11 bases between. Germline CDR1 is LGHDT and CDR2 is YNNKEL (reference sequence). The CDR3 consists of 14 residues.

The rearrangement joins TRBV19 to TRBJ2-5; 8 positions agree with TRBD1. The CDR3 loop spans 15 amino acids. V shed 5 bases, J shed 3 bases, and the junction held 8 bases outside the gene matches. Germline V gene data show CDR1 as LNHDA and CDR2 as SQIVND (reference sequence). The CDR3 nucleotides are TGTGCCAGTAGTTTCTTACAGGGGGGAAAAGAGACCCAGTACTTC. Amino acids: CASSFLQGGKETQYF.

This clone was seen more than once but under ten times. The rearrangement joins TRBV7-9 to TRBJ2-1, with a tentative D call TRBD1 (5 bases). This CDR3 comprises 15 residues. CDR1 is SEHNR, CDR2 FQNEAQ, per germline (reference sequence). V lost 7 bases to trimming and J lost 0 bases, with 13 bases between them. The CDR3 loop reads CASIATGSSYNEQFF. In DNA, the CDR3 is TGTGCCAGCATCGCTACAGGCAGCTCCTACAATGAGCAGTTCTTC.

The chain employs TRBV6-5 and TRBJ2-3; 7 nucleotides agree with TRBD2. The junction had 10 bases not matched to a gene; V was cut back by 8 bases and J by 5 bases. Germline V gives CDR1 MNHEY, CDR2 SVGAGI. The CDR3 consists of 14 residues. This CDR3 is CASGPAGAGDTQYF. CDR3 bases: TGTGCCAGCGGCCCCGCGGGAGCAGGAGATACGCAGTATTTT.

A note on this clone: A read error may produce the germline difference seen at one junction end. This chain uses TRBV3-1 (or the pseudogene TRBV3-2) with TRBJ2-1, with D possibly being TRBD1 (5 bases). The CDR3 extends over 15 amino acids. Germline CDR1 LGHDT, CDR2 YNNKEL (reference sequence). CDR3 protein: CASSQAVGHYNEQFF. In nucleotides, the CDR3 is TGTGCCAGCAGTCAAGCAGTAGGACACTACAATGAGCAGTTCTTC.

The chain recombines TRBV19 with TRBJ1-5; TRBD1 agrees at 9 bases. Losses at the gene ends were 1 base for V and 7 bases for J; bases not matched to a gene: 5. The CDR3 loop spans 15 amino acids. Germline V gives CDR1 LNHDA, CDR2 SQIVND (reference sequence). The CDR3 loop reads CASSIGTGVQQPQHF. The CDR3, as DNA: TGTGCCAGTAGTATAGGGACAGGGGTCCAACAGCCCCAGCATTTT.

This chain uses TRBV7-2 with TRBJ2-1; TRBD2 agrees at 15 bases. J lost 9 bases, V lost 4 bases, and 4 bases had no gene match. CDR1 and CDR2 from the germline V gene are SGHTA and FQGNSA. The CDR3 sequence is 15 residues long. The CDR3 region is CASSWTSGRDSEQFF. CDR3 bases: TGTGCCAGCAGCTGGACTAGCGGGAGGGATAGTGAGCAGTTCTTC.

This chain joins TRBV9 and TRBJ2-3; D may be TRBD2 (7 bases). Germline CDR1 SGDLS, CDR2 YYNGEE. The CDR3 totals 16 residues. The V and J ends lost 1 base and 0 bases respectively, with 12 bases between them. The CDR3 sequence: CASSVMGGTSTDTQYF. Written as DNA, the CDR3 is TGTGCCAGCAGCGTAATGGGGGGGACAAGCACAGATACGCAGTATTTT.

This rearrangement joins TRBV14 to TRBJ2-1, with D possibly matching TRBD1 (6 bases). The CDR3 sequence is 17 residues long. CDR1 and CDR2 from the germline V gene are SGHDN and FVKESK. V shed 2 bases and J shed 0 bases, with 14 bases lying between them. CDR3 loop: CASSQFLDSSSYNEQFF. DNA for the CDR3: TGTGCCAGCAGCCAATTCTTGGACAGTAGCTCCTACAATGAGCAGTTCTTC. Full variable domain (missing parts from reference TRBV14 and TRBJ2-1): EAGVTQFPSHSVIEKGQTVTLRCDPISGHDNLYWYRRVMGKEIKFLLHFVKESKQDESGMPNNRFLAERTGGTYSTLKVQPAELEDSGVYFCASSQFLDSSSYNEQFFGPGTRLTVL.

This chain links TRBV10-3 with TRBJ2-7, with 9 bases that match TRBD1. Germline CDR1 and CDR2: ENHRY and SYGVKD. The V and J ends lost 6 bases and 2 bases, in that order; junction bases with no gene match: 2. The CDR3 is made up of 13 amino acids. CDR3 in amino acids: CAIRGTGTYEQYF. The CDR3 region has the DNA TGTGCCATCAGAGGGACAGGGACCTACGAGCAGTACTTC.

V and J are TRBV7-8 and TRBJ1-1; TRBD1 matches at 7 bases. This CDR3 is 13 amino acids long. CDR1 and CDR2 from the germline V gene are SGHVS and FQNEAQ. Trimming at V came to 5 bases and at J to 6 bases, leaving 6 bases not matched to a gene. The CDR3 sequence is CASSATGLSEAFF. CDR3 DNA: TGTGCCAGCAGCGCGACAGGGCTATCTGAAGCTTTCTTT.

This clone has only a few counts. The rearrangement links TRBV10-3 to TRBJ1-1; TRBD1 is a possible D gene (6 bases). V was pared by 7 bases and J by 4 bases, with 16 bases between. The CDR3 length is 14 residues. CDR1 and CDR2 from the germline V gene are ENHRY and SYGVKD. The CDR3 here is CAIIDPQGSTEAFF. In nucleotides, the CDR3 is TGTGCCATCATTGATCCGCAGGGGAGCACTGAAGCTTTCTTT.

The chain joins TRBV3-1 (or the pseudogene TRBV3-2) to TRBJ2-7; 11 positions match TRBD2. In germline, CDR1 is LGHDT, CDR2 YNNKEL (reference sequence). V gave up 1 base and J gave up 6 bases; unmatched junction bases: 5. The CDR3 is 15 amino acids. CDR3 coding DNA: TGTGCCAGCAGCCAAGGGGGTCTAGCGGGAGGCGAGCAGTACTTC. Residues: CASSQGGLAGGEQYF.

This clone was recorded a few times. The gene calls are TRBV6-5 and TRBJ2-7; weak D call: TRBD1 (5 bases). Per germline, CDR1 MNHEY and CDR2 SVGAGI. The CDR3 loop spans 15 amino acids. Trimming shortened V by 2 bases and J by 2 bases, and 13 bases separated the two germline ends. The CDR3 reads CASSYAAGSTYEQYF. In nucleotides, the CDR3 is TGTGCCAGCAGTTACGCGGCAGGGTCGACCTACGAGCAGTACTTC.

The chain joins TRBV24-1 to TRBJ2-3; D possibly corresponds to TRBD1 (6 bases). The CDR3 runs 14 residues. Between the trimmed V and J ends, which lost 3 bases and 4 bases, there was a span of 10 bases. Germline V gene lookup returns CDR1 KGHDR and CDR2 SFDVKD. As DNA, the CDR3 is TGTGCCACCAGTGATCCCCAGGGGTCAGATACGCAGTATTTT. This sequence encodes CATSDPQGSDTQYF.

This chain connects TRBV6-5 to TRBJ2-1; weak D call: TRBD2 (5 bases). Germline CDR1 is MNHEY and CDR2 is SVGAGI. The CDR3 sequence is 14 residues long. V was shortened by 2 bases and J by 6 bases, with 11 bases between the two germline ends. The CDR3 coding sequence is TGTGCCAGCAGTTACCGGGATAGGAGCAATGAGCAGTTCTTC. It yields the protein CASSYRDRSNEQFF.

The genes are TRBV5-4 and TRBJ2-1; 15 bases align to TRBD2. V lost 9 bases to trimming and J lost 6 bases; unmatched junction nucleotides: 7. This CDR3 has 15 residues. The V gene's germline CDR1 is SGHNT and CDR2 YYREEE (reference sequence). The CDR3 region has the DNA TGTGCCACCACAGTGGGACTAGCGGGAGGCAATGAGCAGTTCTTC. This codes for CATTVGLAGGNEQFF.

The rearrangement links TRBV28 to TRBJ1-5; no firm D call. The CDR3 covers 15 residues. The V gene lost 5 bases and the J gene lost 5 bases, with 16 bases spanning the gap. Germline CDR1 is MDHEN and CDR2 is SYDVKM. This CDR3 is CASSATLGVDQPQHF. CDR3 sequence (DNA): TGTGCCAGCAGTGCGACCCTCGGGGTGGATCAGCCCCAGCATTTT.

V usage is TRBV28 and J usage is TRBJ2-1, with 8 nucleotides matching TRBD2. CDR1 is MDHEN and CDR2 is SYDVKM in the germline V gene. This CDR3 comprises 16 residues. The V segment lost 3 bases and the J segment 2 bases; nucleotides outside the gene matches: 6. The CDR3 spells CASSLISGSTYNEQFF. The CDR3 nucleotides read TGTGCCAGCAGTTTGATAAGCGGGAGCACCTACAATGAGCAGTTCTTC.

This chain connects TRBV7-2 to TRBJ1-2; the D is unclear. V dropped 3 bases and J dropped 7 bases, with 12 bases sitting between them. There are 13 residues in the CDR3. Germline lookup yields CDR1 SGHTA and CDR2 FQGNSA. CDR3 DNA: TGTGCCAGCAGCTTCACTTGGGCGACTGGCTACACCTTC. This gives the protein CASSFTWATGYTF.

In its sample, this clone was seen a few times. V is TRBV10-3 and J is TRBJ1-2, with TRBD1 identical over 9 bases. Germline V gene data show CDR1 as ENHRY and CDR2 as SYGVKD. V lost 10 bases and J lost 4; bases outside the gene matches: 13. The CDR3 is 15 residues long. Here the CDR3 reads CATALDGTGFYGYTF. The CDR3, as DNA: TGTGCCACCGCCCTCGACGGGACAGGGTTCTATGGCTACACCTTC.

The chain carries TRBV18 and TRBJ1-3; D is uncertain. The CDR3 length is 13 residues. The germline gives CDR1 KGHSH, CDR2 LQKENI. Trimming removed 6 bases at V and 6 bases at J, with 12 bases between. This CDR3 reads CASSLREENTIYF. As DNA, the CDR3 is TGTGCCAGCTCCCTCCGGGAGGAAAACACCATATATTTT.

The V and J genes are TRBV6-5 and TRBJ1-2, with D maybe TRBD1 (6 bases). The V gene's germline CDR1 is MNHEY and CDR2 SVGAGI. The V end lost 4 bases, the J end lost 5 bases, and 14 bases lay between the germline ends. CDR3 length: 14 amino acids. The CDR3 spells CASSSPDRSYGYTF. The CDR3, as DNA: TGTGCCAGCAGTTCCCCGGACAGAAGTTATGGCTACACCTTC.

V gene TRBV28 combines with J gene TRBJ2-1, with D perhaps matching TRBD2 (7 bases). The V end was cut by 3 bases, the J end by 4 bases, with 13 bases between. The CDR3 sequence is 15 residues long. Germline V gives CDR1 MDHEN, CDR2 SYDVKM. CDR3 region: CASSLGGRVYNEQFF. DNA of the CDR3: TGTGCCAGCAGTTTGGGGGGGCGCGTGTACAATGAGCAGTTCTTC.

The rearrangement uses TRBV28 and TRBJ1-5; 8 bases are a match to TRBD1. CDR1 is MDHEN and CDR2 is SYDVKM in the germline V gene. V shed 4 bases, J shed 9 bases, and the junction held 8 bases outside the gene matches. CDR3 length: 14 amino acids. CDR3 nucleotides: TGTGCCAGCAGTTCTCAAACAGGGGGAGGGCCCCAGCATTTT. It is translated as CASSSQTGGGPQHF.